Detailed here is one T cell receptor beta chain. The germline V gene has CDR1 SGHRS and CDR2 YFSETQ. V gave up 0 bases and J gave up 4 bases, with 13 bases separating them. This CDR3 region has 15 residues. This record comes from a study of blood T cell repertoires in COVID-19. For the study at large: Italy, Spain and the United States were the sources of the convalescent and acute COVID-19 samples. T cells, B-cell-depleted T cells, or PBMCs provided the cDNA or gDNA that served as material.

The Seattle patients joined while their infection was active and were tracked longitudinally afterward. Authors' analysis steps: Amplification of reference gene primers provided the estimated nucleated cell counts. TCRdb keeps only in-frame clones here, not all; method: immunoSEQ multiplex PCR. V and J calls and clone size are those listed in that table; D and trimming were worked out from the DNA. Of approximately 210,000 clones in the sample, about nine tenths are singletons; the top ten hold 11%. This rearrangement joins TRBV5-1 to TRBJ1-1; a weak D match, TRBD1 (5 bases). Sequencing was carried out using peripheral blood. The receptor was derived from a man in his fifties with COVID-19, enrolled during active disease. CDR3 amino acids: CASSLGLQRGTEAFF. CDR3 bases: TGCGCCAGCAGCTTGGGTCTACAAAGGGGCACTGAAGCTTTCTTT.